This record covers a single T cell receptor beta chain. PCR used 60 Vbeta primers and 13 Jbeta primers. Sequenced by immunoSEQ multiplex PCR; TCRdb stores in-frame clones only, minus some. The table has fewer than 45,000 clones, around 70% seen once; the top ten hold around 3.3%. The data were taken from a study of cytomegalovirus exposure and HLA in healthy donors. The CDR3 length is 15 residues. CDR1 is SEHNR, CDR2 FQNEAQ, per germline (reference sequence). Between the trimmed V and J ends, which lost 5 bases and 4 bases, there was a span of 17 bases. The sequenced material came from PBMCs. The J gene is TRBJ1-1, the V gene TRBV7-9; no clear D. This TCR was recovered from a woman in her 30s in good health and CMV-seronegative. Here the CDR3 reads CASSAGLSRGTEAFF. CDR3 sequence (DNA): TGTGCCAGCAGCGCCGGACTCTCGCGCGGCACTGAAGCTTTCTTT.